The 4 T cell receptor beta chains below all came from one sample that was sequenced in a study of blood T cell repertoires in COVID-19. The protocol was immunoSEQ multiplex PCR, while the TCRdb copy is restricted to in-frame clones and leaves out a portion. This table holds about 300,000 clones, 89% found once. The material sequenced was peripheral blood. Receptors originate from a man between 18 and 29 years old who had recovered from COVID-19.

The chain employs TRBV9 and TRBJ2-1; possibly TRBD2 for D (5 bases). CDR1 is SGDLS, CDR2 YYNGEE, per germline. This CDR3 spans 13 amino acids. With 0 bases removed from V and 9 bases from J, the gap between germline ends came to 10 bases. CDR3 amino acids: CASSVGLGSEQFF. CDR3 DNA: TGTGCCAGCAGCGTAGGTTTGGGGAGTGAGCAGTTCTTC.

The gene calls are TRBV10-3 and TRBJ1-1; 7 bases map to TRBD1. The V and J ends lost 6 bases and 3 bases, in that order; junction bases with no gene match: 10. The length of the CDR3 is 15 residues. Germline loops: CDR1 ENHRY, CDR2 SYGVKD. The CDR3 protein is CAIRVQPQGDTEAFF. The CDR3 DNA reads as TGTGCCATCAGGGTCCAACCCCAGGGGGACACTGAAGCTTTCTTT.

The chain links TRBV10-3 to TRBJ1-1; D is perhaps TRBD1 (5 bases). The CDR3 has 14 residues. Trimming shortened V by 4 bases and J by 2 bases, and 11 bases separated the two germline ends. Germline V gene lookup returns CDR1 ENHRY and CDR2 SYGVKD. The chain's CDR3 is CAISGQNLNTEAFF. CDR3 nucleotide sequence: TGTGCCATCAGTGGACAGAATTTAAACACTGAAGCTTTCTTT.

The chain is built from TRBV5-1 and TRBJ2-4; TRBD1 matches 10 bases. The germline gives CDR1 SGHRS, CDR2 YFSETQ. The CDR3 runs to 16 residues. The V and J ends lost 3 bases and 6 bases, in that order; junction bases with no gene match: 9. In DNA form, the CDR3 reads TGCGCCAGCAGCTGGGGGGACAGGGGTAGCGGAAACATTCAGTACTTC. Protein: CASSWGDRGSGNIQYF.